The source of this T cell receptor beta chain is a study of blood T cell repertoires in COVID-19. The assay was immunoSEQ multiplex PCR, and TCRdb's table has in-frame clones only and misses some. The profile shows 80,000 to 90,000 clones, around nine tenths of them singletons. The CDR3 totals 14 residues. Between the trimmed V and J ends, which lost 0 bases and 4 bases, there was a span of 9 bases. Germline V lookup: CDR1 LGHDT, CDR2 YNNKEL (reference sequence). Sequences were obtained from peripheral blood. V gene TRBV3-1 (or the pseudogene TRBV3-2) combines with J gene TRBJ1-2; the D gene is possibly TRBD1 (6 bases). The TCR originated in a man aged 60 to 69 with acute or convalescent COVID-19. This chain's CDR3 is CASSQDQGIYGYTF. The CDR3 DNA follows: TGTGCCAGCAGCCAAGATCAGGGGATCTATGGCTACACCTTC.